Sequencing of this T cell receptor beta chain was carried out in a study of OX40 agonist ivuxolimab in advanced cancers. Study-level background: Prior anti-PD-1, anti-PD-L1 or anti-CTLA-4 therapy did not bar entry, and 30% to 40% had some.

In the case of this clone: What it binds is not known.

V gave up 0 bases and J gave up 3 bases, with 2 bases separating them. Looked up from germline, CDR1 is MDHEN and CDR2 is SYDVKM. The CDR3 contains 12 residues. Assay: immunoSEQ multiplex PCR; the TCRdb copy retains only in-frame clones and omits some. The sample records approximately 77,000 clones, about 80% being singletons. Study-level results: The study found among the lowest clonal expansion in partial responders at 0.1-3.0 mg/kg.

The source was CD4+ or CD8+ T cells sorted from blood, collected in a trial of the OX40 agonist ivuxolimab. The rearrangement joins TRBV28 to TRBJ1-2, with D hard to call. The receptor comes from an adult with an advanced solid tumor such as melanoma, head and neck, liver or kidney cancer. CDR3 in DNA: TGTGCCAGCAGTTTATGGGACTATGGCTACACCTTC. This gives the protein CASSLWDYGYTF.